Below are 17 T cell receptor beta chains sequenced from a single sample in a study of T cells in Graves' hyperthyroidism and ophthalmopathy. Template material for amplifying TCR beta CDR3 regions consisted of RNA transcripts. In the first-round RT-PCR of the TCR CDR3, the HTBI primer set was used. TCRdb re-derived calls from the multiplex PCR reads in MiXCR, one entry per CDR3 protein. This table has a few hundred thousand distinct CDR3 sequences, roughly 15% appearing once. Material: blood. The receptors were gathered from a woman aged 40 to 50 with Graves' ophthalmopathy.

V usage is TRBV4-2 and J usage is TRBJ2-1, with 7 positions matching TRBD1. V was clipped by 1 base and J by 7 bases; unmatched bases: 4. CDR1 is LGHNA, CDR2 YNFKEQ, per germline. CDR3 length: 14 amino acids. CDR3 residues: CASSQAGQRNEQFF. CDR3 sequence (DNA): TGTGCCAGCAGCCAAGCGGGACAGAGAAATGAGCAGTTCTTC.

The chain employs TRBV7-9 and TRBJ1-6; tentatively, D is TRBD1 (5 bases). Germline V gene sequence: CDR1 SEHNR, CDR2 FQNEAQ (reference sequence). The CDR3 spans 14 residues. V gave up 5 bases and J gave up 9 bases, with 14 bases separating them. The CDR3 region is CASSQQVVGSPLHF. The CDR3 nucleotides are TGTGCCAGCAGCCAACAGGTGGTGGGTTCACCCCTCCACTTT.

This clonotype was picked up many times. The chain combines TRBV7-8 with TRBJ2-7; D ambiguous. Trimming took off 3 bases at V and 4 bases at J, with 10 bases between the two ends. Germline V gene data show CDR1 as SGHVS and CDR2 as FQNEAQ. The CDR3 length is 13 residues. The CDR3 loop reads CASSFPREYEQYF. The CDR3 region has the DNA TGTGCCAGCAGCTTCCCAAGAGAGTACGAGCAGTACTTC.

This clonotype appeared many times. J is TRBJ2-7 and V is TRBV7-9; D is ambiguous. The CDR3 contains 15 residues. Germline V gene sequence: CDR1 SEHNR, CDR2 FQNEAQ (reference sequence). V was pared by 3 bases and J by 0 bases, with 12 bases between. The CDR3, as DNA: TGTGCCAGCAGCTTGCTAGGACCGGGCTCCTACGAGCAGTACTTC. This translates into CASSLLGPGSYEQYF.

This clonotype was detected a few times. This chain connects TRBV9 to TRBJ1-2, with D tentatively TRBD1 (6 bases). The CDR3 is made up of 17 amino acids. Germline CDR1 reads SGDLS; CDR2 reads YYNGEE. Trimming took 4 bases from V and 8 from J, leaving 27 bases between them. The chain's CDR3 is CASSPSPRQAGSRGYTF. For the CDR3, the DNA is TGTGCCAGCAGCCCCTCTCCTAGACAGGCTGGGTCGCGGGGCTACACCTTC.

The chain joins TRBV5-1 to TRBJ2-7, with 8 bases fitting TRBD1. The CDR3 is 15 amino acids. The junction had 6 bases not matched to a gene; V was cut back by 0 bases and J by 4 bases. Germline CDR1 is SGHRS and CDR2 is YFSETQ. Written as DNA, the CDR3 is TGCGCCAGCAGCTTGGAGGCAGGGGGCAGGTACGAGCAGTACTTC. It specifies CASSLEAGGRYEQYF.

The rearrangement uses TRBV10-3 and TRBJ1-6, with TRBD1 matching 12 bases. Germline assignment: CDR1 ENHRY and CDR2 SYGVKD. The CDR3 loop spans 15 amino acids. With V trimmed by 5 bases and J by 11 bases, 7 bases remained unmatched. CDR3 loop: CAISRGTGGEAPLHF. The CDR3 coding sequence is TGTGCCATCAGTCGAGGGACAGGGGGCGAGGCACCCCTCCACTTT.

The chain joins TRBV6-1 to TRBJ1-4; 10 bases line up with TRBD1. The CDR3 is made up of 15 amino acids. Germline V gene data show CDR1 as MNHNS and CDR2 as SASEGT. After removal of 5 bases from V and 6 bases from J, the junction contained 6 bases not matched to a gene. The CDR3 DNA reads TGTGCCAGCAGTCTTCGAGGGACAGGGGATGAAAAACTGTTTTTT. As protein: CASSLRGTGDEKLFF.

The rearrangement links TRBV3-1 to TRBJ2-2; D is unresolved. The CDR3 runs to 15 residues. Trimming cost V 4 bases and J 3 bases, with 12 bases left between them. Germline V lookup: CDR1 LGHDT, CDR2 YNNKEL (reference sequence). The CDR3 region is CASSPLSHYTGELFF. The CDR3 coding sequence is TGTGCCAGCAGCCCCCTCTCGCATTACACCGGGGAGCTGTTTTTT.

This clonotype has at least ten counts. The rearrangement uses TRBV27 and TRBJ1-2; 7 bases are shared with TRBD1. This CDR3 region has 15 residues. Germline V gives CDR1 MNHEY, CDR2 SMNVEV (reference sequence). Unmatched junction bases numbered 7, after V lost 2 bases and J lost 4 bases. In DNA, the CDR3 is TGTGCCAGCAGTTTACGCAGGGGGAATTTCTATGGCTACACCTTC. Protein: CASSLRRGNFYGYTF.

With regard to this clonotype: A junction boundary mismatches the germline segment, possibly from a read error. The chain is built from TRBV6-2 or TRBV6-3 and TRBJ1-5; D remains unclear. The CDR3 has 11 amino acids. Germline V CDR1 and CDR2: MNHEY, SVGEGT. The CDR3 spells CASSEPPDVYF. The CDR3 nucleotides are TGTGCCAGCAGTGAACCCCCGGACGTATATTTT.

The chain recombines TRBV5-1 with TRBJ2-5, with 8 bases identical to TRBD1. The CDR3 contains 15 residues. J gave up 2 bases and V 4 bases, and 7 bases lay outside the gene matches. Germline V gene lookup returns CDR1 SGHRS and CDR2 YFSETQ. The CDR3 protein is CASSKIGQGQETQYF. The CDR3 coding sequence is TGCGCCAGCAGCAAAATCGGACAGGGACAAGAGACCCAGTACTTC. Full variable domain (rest looked up from reference TRBV5-1 and TRBJ2-5): KAGVTQTPRYLIKTRGQQVTLSCSPISGHRSVSWYQQTPGQGLQFLFEYFSETQRNKGNFPGRFSGRQFSNSRSEMNVSTLELGDSALYLCASSKIGQGQETQYFGPGTRLLVL.

This clonotype appeared many times. V and J are TRBV7-2 and TRBJ2-1, with a tentative D call TRBD1 (5 bases). V dropped 2 bases and J dropped 4 bases, with 15 bases sitting between them. Germline CDR1 SGHTA, CDR2 FQGNSA. This CDR3 has 16 amino acids. In nucleotides, the CDR3 is TGTGCCAGCAGCTTAACGTCGGCAGGGAAATACAATGAGCAGTTCTTC. Translation gives CASSLTSAGKYNEQFF.

The rearrangement joins TRBV12-3 or TRBV12-4 to TRBJ2-7, with unresolved D. V lost 2 bases, J lost 3 bases, and 14 bases lay in between. The CDR3 runs 15 residues. The CDR3 coding sequence is TGTGCCAGCAGTTTAAAATGGTTACCCTTCTACGAGCAGTACTTC. The encoded protein is CASSLKWLPFYEQYF.

This clonotype was found many times. The genes are TRBV20-1 and TRBJ2-1; 10 positions match TRBD1. Unmatched junction bases numbered 13, after V lost 5 bases and J lost 9 bases. Per the germline V gene, CDR1 is DFQATT and CDR2 is SNEGSKA (reference sequence). This CDR3 region has 15 residues. CDR3 sequence: CSASQGTGEVGEQFF. In DNA, the CDR3 is TGCAGTGCTTCACAGGGGACAGGGGAAGTAGGTGAGCAGTTCTTC.

This clonotype was picked up a small number of times. The chain couples TRBV5-1 to TRBJ2-4; D is undetermined. CDR1 SGHRS and CDR2 YFSETQ come from the germline V gene. Between the trimmed V and J ends, which lost 2 bases and 5 bases, there was a span of 8 bases. CDR3 length: 13 amino acids. CDR3 region: CASSLPPQNIQYF. CDR3 bases: TGCGCCAGCAGCTTACCCCCTCAAAACATTCAGTACTTC.

This clonotype was counted ten times or more. The chain uses TRBV5-1 and TRBJ2-2; D gene ambiguous. The germline gives CDR1 SGHRS, CDR2 YFSETQ. V lost 3 bases and J lost 1, with 7 bases in between. This CDR3 spans 14 amino acids. CDR3 coding DNA: TGCGCCAGCAGCTCGGACGGGAACACCGGGGAGCTGTTTTTT. Residues: CASSSDGNTGELFF.